Following are 26 T cell receptor beta chains from one sample sequenced in a study of T cell repertoires in cytomegalovirus infection. MiXCR, run by TCRdb on the reads, gives a single entry per CDR3 protein. The table shows around 180,000 distinct CDR3 sequences, with approximately 20% occurring only once. Sequencing used PBMCs. Receptor source: a human donor in good health (CMV status not recorded). Some clones in this sample may be carry-over from other donors' samples.

This clonotype came up a few times. V usage is TRBV7-9 and J usage is TRBJ1-5, with no clear D. The CDR3 is 14 residues long. CDR1 is SEHNR and CDR2 is FQNEAQ in the germline V gene (reference sequence). The ends were cut back, 4 bases at V and 0 bases at J, with 7 bases in the middle. DNA for the CDR3: TGTGCCAGCAGCTCCCGGGATAGCAATCAGCCCCAGCATTTT. Encoded protein: CASSSRDSNQPQHF.

At least ten counts were recorded for this clonotype. This sequence joins TRBV27 and TRBJ2-7, with 13 bases lining up with TRBD2. J gave up 6 bases and V 6 bases, and 11 bases lay outside the gene matches. Per germline, CDR1 MNHEY and CDR2 SMNVEV (reference sequence). The CDR3 extends over 16 amino acids. In DNA, the CDR3 is TGTGCCAGCAGCTCCCCCGGACTAGCGGGAGTGAGCGAGCAGTACTTC. Protein: CASSSPGLAGVSEQYF.

This clonotype has only a few counts. V usage is TRBV19 and J usage is TRBJ2-1, with 7 bases that match TRBD1. The CDR3 has 16 amino acids. The V and J ends lost 0 bases and 4 bases, in that order; junction bases with no gene match: 6. Germline-derived CDR1 and CDR2 are LNHDA and SQIVND (reference sequence). CDR3 protein: CASSIDTGVSYNEQFF. CDR3 sequence (DNA): TGTGCCAGTAGTATAGACACAGGGGTATCATACAATGAGCAGTTCTTC.

This clonotype was seen repeatedly, ten times or more. The chain joins TRBV12-3 or TRBV12-4 to TRBJ1-5; D gene ambiguous. V gave up 7 bases and J gave up 2 bases, with 12 bases separating them. The CDR3 has 14 residues. The CDR3 is CASTLGSRNQPQHF. CDR3 coding DNA: TGTGCCAGCACTCTTGGGAGTCGCAATCAGCCCCAGCATTTT.

This clonotype has just a few counts. The gene calls are TRBV19 and TRBJ2-2; no reliable D call. The CDR3 is 15 residues long. The ends were cut back, 3 bases at V and 1 base at J, with 9 bases in the middle. Per the germline V gene, CDR1 is LNHDA and CDR2 is SQIVND (reference sequence). The CDR3 DNA is TGTGCCAGTAGTATGGTTGGCAGGAACACCGGGGAGCTGTTTTTT. It encodes CASSMVGRNTGELFF.

The V and J genes are TRBV12-3 or TRBV12-4 and TRBJ2-7; D gene uncertain. The V end was cut by 3 bases, the J end by 4 bases, with 10 bases between. There are 13 residues in the CDR3. Here the CDR3 DNA reads TGTGCCAGCAGTTTCTCGGACGGTTACGAGCAGTACTTC. Protein sequence: CASSFSDGYEQYF.

Ten or more counts support this clonotype. The chain combines TRBV7-2 with TRBJ2-7; the D is unclear. Germline V gene data show CDR1 as SGHTA and CDR2 as FQGNSA. V was pared by 2 bases and J by 3 bases, with 8 bases between. The CDR3 is made up of 13 amino acids. The CDR3 DNA is TGTGCCAGCAGCTTAAAGGGAATCTACGAGCAGTACTTC. The encoded protein is CASSLKGIYEQYF.

In this sample, this clonotype turned up many times. The chain couples TRBV6-1 to TRBJ1-4, with 11 bases that match TRBD1. Per the germline V gene, CDR1 is MNHNS and CDR2 is SASEGT. This CDR3 has 15 residues. V was pared by 1 base and J by 5 bases, with 0 bases of the junction left unmatched. CDR3 amino acids: CASSEGTGGNEKLFF. As DNA, the CDR3 is TGTGCCAGCAGTGAAGGGACAGGGGGCAATGAAAAACTGTTTTTT.

This chain links TRBV6-2 or TRBV6-3 with TRBJ1-5, with D unclear. Germline V gene lookup returns CDR1 MNHEY and CDR2 SVGEGT. Trimming took 5 bases from V and 6 from J, leaving 14 bases between them. CDR3 length: 14 residues. Here the CDR3 reads CASSDWQDAQPQHF. The CDR3 DNA reads as TGTGCCAGCAGTGATTGGCAGGACGCTCAGCCCCAGCATTTT.

This clonotype turned up a few times. The rearrangement joins TRBV7-3 to TRBJ2-3; possibly TRBD2 for D (6 bases). In germline, CDR1 is SGHTA, CDR2 FQGTGA. V dropped 1 base and J dropped 7 bases, with 15 bases sitting between them. The length of the CDR3 is 15 residues. The CDR3 DNA is TGTGCCAGCAGCTTAAGGGGGGAGAGCTACAATACGCAGTATTTT. Protein: CASSLRGESYNTQYF.

Of note for this clonotype: Compared with germline, one end of the junction differs, possibly owing to a read error. This chain joins TRBV7-3 and TRBJ1-1; TRBD1 is a possible D gene (6 bases). Germline assignment: CDR1 SGHTA and CDR2 FQGTGA. The CDR3 totals 14 residues. The CDR3 reads CASSIRGGGTEDFF. The CDR3 DNA sequence: TGTGCCAGCAGTATCAGGGGCGGGGGGACTGAAGATTTCTTT.

V and J are TRBV12-3 or TRBV12-4 and TRBJ2-7; D is unresolved. The germline V and J ends were trimmed by 5 bases and 4 bases, with 9 bases remaining between them. This CDR3 is 12 amino acids long. The CDR3 sequence is CASSAINYEQYF. The CDR3 DNA reads as TGTGCCAGCAGTGCAATTAATTACGAGCAGTACTTC.

With regard to this clonotype: One end of the junction is discordant with germline, which a read error may explain. The chain recombines TRBV28 with TRBJ2-7; D call uncertain. CDR3 length: 13 amino acids. The germline V gene encodes CDR1 MDHEN and CDR2 SYDVKM. CDR3 sequence: CASSALRPYEQYF. In nucleotides, the CDR3 is TGCGCCAGCAGCGCCCTCAGACCCTACGAGCAGTACTTC. Complete variable domain (other parts from reference TRBV28 and TRBJ2-7): DVKVTQSSRYLVKRTGEKVFLECVQDMDHENMFWYRQDPGLGLRLIYFSYDVKMKEKGDIPEGYSVSREKKERFSLILESASTNQTSMYLCASSALRPYEQYFGPGTRLTVT.

The J gene is TRBJ2-3, the V gene TRBV7-6; the match to TRBD1 covers 8 bases. V lost 2 bases to trimming and J lost 5 bases; unmatched junction nucleotides: 9. The CDR3 is made up of 16 amino acids. The germline gives CDR1 SGHVS, CDR2 FNYEAQ. The CDR3 sequence: CASSLRTRGLGDTQYF. For the CDR3, the DNA is TGTGCCAGCAGCTTAAGGACCAGGGGGCTTGGAGATACGCAGTATTTT.

This clonotype was recorded a few times. V is TRBV4-3 and J is TRBJ2-7; D ambiguous. The V end was cut by 7 bases, the J end by 0 bases, with 16 bases between. The germline gives CDR1 LGHNA, CDR2 YSLEER. The CDR3 has 15 residues. The CDR3 region is CASIDWITSSYEQYF. The CDR3 DNA reads as TGCGCCAGCATTGATTGGATTACCTCCTCCTACGAGCAGTACTTC.

This clonotype was counted between two and nine times. The chain employs TRBV29-1 and TRBJ2-5, with TRBD2 matching 11 bases. Germline CDR1 reads SQVTM; CDR2 reads ANQGSEA. Trimming removed 8 bases from V and 4 bases from J; junction bases left unmatched: 12. The CDR3 spans 15 residues. The CDR3, as DNA: TGCAGCACCCAGGGGGAGCTAGCGGGAGGAGAGACCCAGTACTTC. The encoded protein is CSTQGELAGGETQYF. The full variable domain, with the rest looked up from reference TRBV29-1 and TRBJ2-5, is SAVISQKPSRDICQRGTSLTIQCQVDSQVTMMFWYRQQPGQSLTLIATANQGSEATYESGFVIDKFPISRPNLTFSTLTVSNMSPEDSSIYLCSTQGELAGGETQYFGPGTRLLVL.

As to this clonotype: This may be a read error, as it is one base from a much larger clone. The chain joins TRBV28 to TRBJ1-2; 9 positions agree with TRBD1. In germline, CDR1 is MDHEN, CDR2 SYDVKM. The CDR3 has 13 amino acids. With 3 bases clipped from V and 11 bases from J, the junction kept 7 bases outside the gene matches. The CDR3 DNA is TGTGCCAGCAGTTTTGTACAGGGGGCCACTTACACCTTC. The encoded protein is CASSFVQGATYTF.

On this clonotype: A much larger clone is a single base away; this may be a read error. The gene calls are TRBV28 and TRBJ1-5; 7 nucleotides line up with TRBD1. The CDR3 contains 15 residues. CDR1 and CDR2 (germline): MDHEN, SYDVKM. DNA for the CDR3: TGTACCAGCAGCCCAAACAGGGGATCGAAACAGCCCCAGCATTTT. It yields the protein CTSSPNRGSKQPQHF. Complete variable domain (other parts from reference TRBV28 and TRBJ1-5): DVKVTQSSRYLVKRTGEKVFLECVQDMDHENMFWYRQDPGLGLRLIYFSYDVKMKEKGDIPEGYSVSREKKERFSLILESASTNQTSMYLCTSSPNRGSKQPQHFGDGTRLSIL.

In its sample, this clonotype was seen many times. V and J are TRBV7-2 and TRBJ2-1, with 9 nucleotides matching TRBD2. V was clipped by 2 bases and J by 7 bases; unmatched bases: 12. Germline V lookup: CDR1 SGHTA, CDR2 FQGNSA. The CDR3 has 17 amino acids. DNA of the CDR3: TGTGCCAGCAGCTTACTTGGTGCGGGAGGGCCCATGAATGAGCAGTTCTTC. This gives the protein CASSLLGAGGPMNEQFF.

This rearrangement joins TRBV30 to TRBJ2-7; 8 bases map to TRBD1. The CDR3 sequence is 13 residues long. V lost 0 bases and J lost 6; bases outside the gene matches: 4. Germline CDR1 is GTSNPN and CDR2 is SVGIG (reference sequence). The CDR3 region has the DNA TGTGCCTGGAGTGTTGGACAGGGTGTCGAGCAGTACTTC. It codes for CAWSVGQGVEQYF. Supplemented by reference TRBV30 and TRBJ2-7, the full variable domain reads SQTIHQWPATLVQPVGSPLSLECTVEGTSNPNLYWYRQAAGRGLQLLFYSVGIGQISSEVPQNLSASRPQDRQFILSSKKLLLSDSGFYLCAWSVGQGVEQYFGPGTRLTVT.

The J gene is TRBJ1-5, the V gene TRBV12-3 or TRBV12-4, with D unclear. The CDR3 spans 14 residues. Deletions cut 0 bases from V and 0 bases from J, with 3 bases between. CDR3 amino acids: CASSLAISNQPQHF. The DNA for the CDR3 is TGTGCCAGCAGTTTAGCCATTAGCAATCAGCCCCAGCATTTT.

This clonotype was counted only a few times. The chain combines TRBV6-5 with TRBJ1-1; D possibly corresponds to TRBD1 (5 bases). This CDR3 spans 14 amino acids. Germline V CDR1 and CDR2: MNHEY, SVGAGI. With 1 base removed from V and 5 bases from J, the gap between germline ends came to 11 bases. CDR3: CASSYWGGSTEAFF. The CDR3 DNA reads TGTGCCAGCAGTTACTGGGGGGGGTCGACTGAAGCTTTCTTT.

This clonotype has only a few counts. The chain links TRBV7-3 to TRBJ2-3, with TRBD2 matching 9 bases. Losses at the gene ends were 5 bases for V and 3 bases for J; bases not matched to a gene: 6. The CDR3 loop spans 15 amino acids. Germline assignment: CDR1 SGHTA and CDR2 FQGTGA. The CDR3 region is CASSRSGGSTDTQYF. CDR3 DNA: TGTGCCAGCAGCCGAAGCGGGGGGTCAACAGATACGCAGTATTTT.

As concerns this clonotype: This may be a read error: a much more frequent sequence differs by one nucleotide. This chain connects TRBV11-2 to TRBJ1-6, with 8 positions matching TRBD1. The germline V gene encodes CDR1 SGHAT and CDR2 FQNNGV. This CDR3 contains 14 residues. The CDR3 nucleotides read TGTGACAGCAGCAGGGACAGGAGTAATTCACCCCTCCACTTT. Translated: CDSSRDRSNSPLHF.

A few counts support this clonotype. V gene TRBV28 combines with J gene TRBJ1-5; possibly TRBD1 for D (5 bases). Per the germline V gene, CDR1 is MDHEN and CDR2 is SYDVKM. Trimming removed 7 bases at V and 0 bases at J, with 13 bases between. This CDR3 has 15 amino acids. The CDR3 region has the DNA TGTGCCAGCATAGAAGCTGACAGTAGCAATCAGCCCCAGCATTTT. It codes for CASIEADSSNQPQHF.

This clonotype was picked up a small number of times. The chain carries TRBV20-1 and TRBJ1-1, with D possibly matching TRBD1 (6 bases). The CDR3 spans 13 residues. Trimming pared 3 bases from V and 0 bases from J, leaving 8 bases between. The germline CDR1 and CDR2 sequences are DFQATT and SNEGSKA (reference sequence). CDR3 in amino acids: CSASRTVNTEAFF. CDR3 in DNA: TGCAGTGCTAGCCGGACAGTGAACACTGAAGCTTTCTTT.